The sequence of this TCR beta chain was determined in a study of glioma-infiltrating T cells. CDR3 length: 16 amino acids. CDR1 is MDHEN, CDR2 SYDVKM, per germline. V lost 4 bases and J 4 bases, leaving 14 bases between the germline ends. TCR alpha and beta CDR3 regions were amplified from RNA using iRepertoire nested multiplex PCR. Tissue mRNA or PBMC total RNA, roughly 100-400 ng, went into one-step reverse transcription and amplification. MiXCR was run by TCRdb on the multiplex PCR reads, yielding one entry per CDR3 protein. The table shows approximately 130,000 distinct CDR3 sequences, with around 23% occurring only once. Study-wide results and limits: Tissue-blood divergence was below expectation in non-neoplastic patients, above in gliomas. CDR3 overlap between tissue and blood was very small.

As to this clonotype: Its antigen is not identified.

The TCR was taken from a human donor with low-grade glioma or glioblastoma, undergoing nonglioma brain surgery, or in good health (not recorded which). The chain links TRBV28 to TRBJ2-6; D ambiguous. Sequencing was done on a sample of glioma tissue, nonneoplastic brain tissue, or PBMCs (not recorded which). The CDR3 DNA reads TGTGCCAGCAGTTCAGTCAAAGGTGAAGGGGCCAACGTCCTGACTTTC. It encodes CASSSVKGEGANVLTF.